This T cell receptor (beta chain) appears in the sequencing data of a study of CD8 T cells in ankylosing spondylitis. Whole-study results and caveats: Apparently characteristic of ankylosing spondylitis blood was a TCR beta motif (fewer than ten highly homologous variants).

Library preparation for TCR beta used quantitative 5'-RACE with molecular barcodes. TCRdb processed the 5' RACE reads anew with MiXCR; each CDR3 protein has one entry. The table lists around 770,000 distinct CDR3 sequences, around 17% of them singletons. CDR1 and CDR2 from the germline V gene are MNHEY and SMNVEV (reference sequence). The CDR3 has 16 residues. V trimming: 5 bases; J trimming: 4 bases; junction bases outside the gene matches: 8. As regards this clonotype: Its antigen remains unknown.

The receptor was derived from a male donor with ankylosing spondylitis. What was sequenced was blood, either unsorted or a sorted T cell fraction (not recorded which). V and J are TRBV27 and TRBJ2-2; 9 bases align to TRBD1. The CDR3 is CASSPPGTGLTGELFF. The CDR3 region has the DNA TGTGCCAGCAGTCCCCCCGGGACAGGGCTCACCGGGGAGCTGTTTTTT.